This TCR beta chain was documented in a study of blood T cell repertoires in COVID-19. Study overall: Italy, Spain and the United States were the sources of the convalescent and acute COVID-19 samples. The cDNA or gDNA used as material had been derived from T cells, B-cell-depleted T cells, or PBMCs.

Authors' data handling: Reference gene primer amplification gave nucleated cell count estimates. TCRdb keeps only in-frame clones here, not all; method: immunoSEQ multiplex PCR. That table supplies the V and J calls and clone size; D and trimming were determined from the DNA. The table has about 29,000 clones, approximately 80% seen once. CDR1 and CDR2 (germline): KGHSH, LQKENI. This CDR3 is 15 amino acids long. J was trimmed by 4 bases and V by 5 bases; bases with no gene match: 7. V and J are TRBV18 and TRBJ2-7, with 11 bases lining up with TRBD2. Material: peripheral blood. The TCR originated in a woman between 65 and 79 years old with acute or convalescent COVID-19. The CDR3 protein is CASSSGTSGGYEQYF. CDR3 nucleotide sequence: TGTGCCAGCTCATCGGGGACTAGCGGCGGGTACGAGCAGTACTTC. The full variable domain, its missing parts supplied by reference TRBV18 and TRBJ2-7, is NAGVMQNPRHLVRRRGQEARLRCSPMKGHSHVYWYRQLPEEGLKFMVYLQKENIIDESGMPKERFSAEFPKEGPSILRIQQVVRGDSAAYFCASSSGTSGGYEQYFGPGTRLTVT.